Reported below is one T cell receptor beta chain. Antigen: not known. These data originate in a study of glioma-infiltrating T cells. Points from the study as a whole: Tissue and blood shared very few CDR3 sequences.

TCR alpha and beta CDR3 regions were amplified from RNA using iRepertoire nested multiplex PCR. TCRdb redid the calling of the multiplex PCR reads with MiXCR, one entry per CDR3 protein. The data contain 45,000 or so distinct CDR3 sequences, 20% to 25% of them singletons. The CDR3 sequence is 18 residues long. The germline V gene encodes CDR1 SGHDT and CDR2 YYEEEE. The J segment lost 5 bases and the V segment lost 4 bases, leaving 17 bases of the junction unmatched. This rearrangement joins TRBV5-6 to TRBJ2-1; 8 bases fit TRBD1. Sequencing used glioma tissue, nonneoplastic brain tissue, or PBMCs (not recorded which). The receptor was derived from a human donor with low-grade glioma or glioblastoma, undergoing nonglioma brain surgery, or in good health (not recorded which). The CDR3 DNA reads TGTGCCAGCAGCCCATATGTTTGGGTAGGACAGGGTAACAATGAGCAGTTCTTC. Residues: CASSPYVWVGQGNNEQFF.